The 18 T cell receptor beta chains reported below all come from one sample, sequenced in a study of cytomegalovirus exposure and HLA in healthy donors (dated by TCRdb to about 2017). Libraries were built with the immunoSEQ multiplex PCR assay. The multiplex PCR relied on a mix of 60 forward primers for TCR Vbeta segments and 13 reverse primers for TCR Jbeta segments. The table comes from immuneACCESS by way of TCRdb, which keeps in-frame sequences with V and J called. Part of the clones is missing from these tables; in studies checked, under half for an unresolved V gene and the rest for unknown reasons. Recorded for this sample are approximately 190,000 clones; roughly 74% of them occurred a single time. The top ten clonotypes cover 13% to 15% of the sample. Sample: PBMCs. These receptors came from a woman aged 25 to 39 in good health and CMV-seropositive.

The chain uses TRBV4-1 and TRBJ2-3; 11 bases fit TRBD2. This CDR3 spans 16 amino acids. Germline V CDR1 and CDR2: MGHRA, YSYEKL. V lost 2 bases to trimming and J lost 9 bases; unmatched junction nucleotides: 10. CDR3 DNA sequence: TGCGCCAGCAGCCAACTGACTAGCGGGGTAGGGGACACGCAGTATTTT. Its translation: CASSQLTSGVGDTQYF.

This clone was detected a few times. The chain uses TRBV11-2 and TRBJ2-7; D is ambiguous. This CDR3 contains 14 residues. The V end was cut by 3 bases, the J end by 0 bases, with 9 bases between. The germline CDR1 and CDR2 sequences are SGHAT and FQNNGV. The CDR3 here is CASSFTANSYEQYF. The CDR3 nucleotides are TGTGCCAGCAGCTTTACTGCAAACTCCTACGAGCAGTACTTC.

The V call is TRBV30, the J call TRBJ1-5, with a possible D match to TRBD1 (6 bases). Germline V CDR1 and CDR2: GTSNPN, SVGIG (reference sequence). CDR3 length: 14 residues. V was clipped by 1 base and J by 6 bases, with 13 bases between them. The CDR3 region has the DNA TGTGCCTGGAGTGGGGGACATCAGGGTCAGCCCCAGCATTTT. Its translation: CAWSGGHQGQPQHF. Looking up the rest from reference TRBV30 and TRBJ1-5 gives the full variable domain: SQTIHQWPATLVQPVGSPLSLECTVEGTSNPNLYWYRQAAGRGLQLLFYSVGIGQISSEVPQNLSASRPQDRQFILSSKKLLLSDSGFYLCAWSGGHQGQPQHFGDGTRLSIL.

This clone was detected only once. The chain joins TRBV4-1 to TRBJ2-3; 8 positions match TRBD1. The CDR3 has 17 residues. The germline V gene has CDR1 MGHRA and CDR2 YSYEKL. V shed 4 bases, J shed 0 bases, and the junction held 9 bases outside the gene matches. The DNA of the CDR3 is TGCGCCAGCAGCCCCCTGGGGACAGGCACTAGCACAGATACGCAGTATTTT. This gives the protein CASSPLGTGTSTDTQYF.

The chain couples TRBV11-2 to TRBJ2-7, with TRBD1 matching 10 bases. Germline CDR1 is SGHAT and CDR2 is FQNNGV. J gave up 12 bases and V 1 base, and 6 bases lay outside the gene matches. The CDR3 covers 13 residues. CDR3 amino acids: CASSLATGDRGYF. The DNA of the CDR3 is TGTGCCAGCAGCTTAGCGACAGGGGACAGGGGGTACTTC.

The CDR3 loop reads CASNVGGLVTDTQYF. The CDR3 bases are TGTGCCAGCAACGTGGGGGGTTTAGTCACAGATACGCAGTATTTT. This chain joins TRBV9 and TRBJ2-3; weak D call: TRBD2 (6 bases). Trimming cost V 6 bases and J 2 bases, with 16 bases left between them. Per germline, CDR1 SGDLS and CDR2 YYNGEE. The CDR3 is made up of 15 amino acids.

The rearrangement links TRBV28 to TRBJ1-1; no reliable D call. The CDR3 consists of 11 residues. V lost 7 bases to trimming and J lost 6 bases, with 9 bases between them. Per the germline V gene, CDR1 is MDHEN and CDR2 is SYDVKM. The CDR3 DNA sequence: TGTGCCAGCATACAATTGTCTGAAGCTTTCTTT. Translation: CASIQLSEAFF. Variable domain in full (rest from reference TRBV28 and TRBJ1-1): DVKVTQSSRYLVKRTGEKVFLECVQDMDHENMFWYRQDPGLGLRLIYFSYDVKMKEKGDIPEGYSVSREKKERFSLILESASTNQTSMYLCASIQLSEAFFGQGTRLTVV.

The rearrangement joins TRBV30 to TRBJ1-1, with D possibly TRBD1 on 6 matching bases. The V and J ends lost 5 bases and 5 bases respectively, with 12 bases between them. CDR3 length: 12 amino acids. Germline V gene data show CDR1 as GTSNPN and CDR2 as SVGIG (reference sequence). The chain's CDR3 is CAWEGDWTEAFF. CDR3 sequence (DNA): TGTGCCTGGGAGGGGGATTGGACTGAAGCTTTCTTT.

The chain is built from TRBV5-4 and TRBJ2-1, with no clear D. The CDR3 has 13 amino acids. Trimming pared 0 bases from V and 9 bases from J, leaving 10 bases between. In germline, CDR1 is SGHNT, CDR2 YYREEE (reference sequence). CDR3 nucleotide sequence: TGTGCCAGCAGCTTGGCCTTGGAGATTGAGCAGTTCTTC. It codes for CASSLALEIEQFF.

The chain combines TRBV5-6 with TRBJ2-3; TRBD2 matches at 12 bases. V was clipped by 4 bases and J by 6 bases; unmatched bases: 9. This CDR3 comprises 16 residues. Germline V gene lookup returns CDR1 SGHDT and CDR2 YYEEEE. The CDR3 sequence: CASSIMTSGGLDTQYF. CDR3 nucleotides: TGTGCCAGCAGCATTATGACTAGCGGGGGTCTCGATACGCAGTATTTT.

This rearrangement joins TRBV7-9 to TRBJ2-1, with D perhaps matching TRBD1 (6 bases). The V end lost 8 bases, the J end lost 5 bases, and 16 bases lay between the germline ends. The CDR3 length is 14 residues. From germline, CDR1 is SEHNR and CDR2 FQNEAQ (reference sequence). Here the CDR3 reads CASEGYHRDNEQFF. CDR3 nucleotides: TGTGCCAGCGAAGGTTATCACAGGGACAATGAGCAGTTCTTC.

This clone was observed a few times. The V gene is TRBV4-2, the J gene TRBJ2-3, with TRBD2 matching over 12 bases. The length of the CDR3 is 15 residues. With V trimmed by 0 bases and J by 5 bases, 0 bases remained unmatched. Germline values: CDR1 LGHNA, CDR2 YNFKEQ. CDR3: CASSQELAGGDTQYF. The CDR3 DNA sequence: TGTGCCAGCAGCCAAGAACTAGCGGGAGGAGATACGCAGTATTTT.

V and J are TRBV10-3 and TRBJ2-7; TRBD1 matches 7 bases. Germline-derived CDR1 and CDR2 are ENHRY and SYGVKD. V lost 6 bases, J lost 3 bases, and 8 bases stayed unmatched. The CDR3 totals 14 residues. CDR3 nucleotides: TGTGCCATCAGATCGACAGGGAGCCGCTACGAGCAGTACTTC. This translates into CAIRSTGSRYEQYF.

This clone was observed a few times. The CDR3 DNA reads TGTGCCTGGAATCGGGGGAGCACAGATACGCAGTATTTT. This translates into CAWNRGSTDTQYF. The chain combines TRBV30 with TRBJ2-3, with D possibly TRBD2 on 6 matching bases. The CDR3 has 13 amino acids. Trimming took off 4 bases at V and 0 bases at J, with 8 bases between the two ends. CDR1 is GTSNPN, CDR2 SVGIG, per germline (reference sequence). Combining the CDR3 with reference TRBV30 and TRBJ2-3 gives the whole variable domain SQTIHQWPATLVQPVGSPLSLECTVEGTSNPNLYWYRQAAGRGLQLLFYSVGIGQISSEVPQNLSASRPQDRQFILSSKKLLLSDSGFYLCAWNRGSTDTQYFGPGTRLTVL.

This clone was seen a single time. V is TRBV18 and J is TRBJ2-1, with D possibly TRBD1 on 5 matching bases. This CDR3 is 17 amino acids long. V shed 4 bases and J shed 3 bases, with 19 bases lying between them. The germline CDR1 and CDR2 sequences are KGHSH and LQKENI. The CDR3 sequence: CASSLQGPSTGYNEQFF. The CDR3 DNA sequence: TGTGCCAGCTCACTTCAGGGCCCTTCAACGGGCTACAATGAGCAGTTCTTC.

This clone has just one count. The genes are TRBV28 and TRBJ2-1; 10 bases line up with TRBD2. Germline CDR1 and CDR2: MDHEN and SYDVKM. This CDR3 has 15 residues. Germline trimming cut 3 bases from V and 12 bases from J; bases unmatched to any gene: 11. The CDR3 loop reads CASSFRASGRVVQFF. The DNA of the CDR3 is TGTGCCAGCAGTTTCAGGGCTAGCGGGAGAGTTGTGCAGTTCTTC. The full variable domain, its missing parts supplied by reference TRBV28 and TRBJ2-1, is DVKVTQSSRYLVKRTGEKVFLECVQDMDHENMFWYRQDPGLGLRLIYFSYDVKMKEKGDIPEGYSVSREKKERFSLILESASTNQTSMYLCASSFRASGRVVQFFGPGTRLTVL.

In its sample, this clone was seen once. The rearrangement joins TRBV2 to TRBJ1-1; D is uncertain. Germline V gene data show CDR1 as SNHLY and CDR2 as FYNNEI. V lost 4 bases and J lost 3, with 9 bases in between. The length of the CDR3 is 13 residues. CDR3 nucleotides: TGTGCCAGCAGTGGGCGGCGGTACACTGAAGCTTTCTTT. Its translation: CASSGRRYTEAFF.

The V call is TRBV6-1, the J call TRBJ2-7, with TRBD1 matching over 10 bases. The V gene's germline CDR1 is MNHNS and CDR2 SASEGT. V lost 3 bases to trimming and J lost 7 bases; unmatched junction nucleotides: 12. There are 16 residues in the CDR3. The CDR3 region is CASSEAPGQGLREQYF. CDR3 bases: TGTGCCAGCAGTGAGGCCCCGGGACAGGGGCTTAGGGAGCAGTACTTC.